The 4 T cell receptor beta chains presented below share a single source sample, sequenced in a study of shared clonotypes between healthy human individuals. The naive CD8 population came from CD45RO-negative cells selected for CCR7, without terminally differentiated effector memory CD45RA+ cells. The method was immunoSEQ multiplex PCR; TCRdb's version includes in-frame clones alone and lacks a portion of them. The table includes about 2,100,000 clones, just over 90% detected once. Specimen: naive CD8+ T cells from PBMCs. Source of these receptors: a man aged 18 to 29 in good health. Some clones in this sample may be carry-over from other donors' samples.

This chain uses TRBV7-7 with TRBJ2-2; unclear D gene. The CDR3 totals 12 residues. The V end was cut by 6 bases, the J end by 4 bases, with 6 bases between. Germline V gives CDR1 SSHAT, CDR2 FNYEAQ (reference sequence). In DNA form, the CDR3 reads TGTGCCAGCAGTCCGGGCACCGGGGAGCTGTTTTTT. Amino acids: CASSPGTGELFF.

The chain joins TRBV5-4 to TRBJ2-2, with D perhaps being TRBD1 or TRBD2 (6 bases each). The CDR3 totals 15 residues. Germline V gives CDR1 SGHNT, CDR2 YYREEE (reference sequence). V lost 5 bases and J lost 4, with 15 bases in between. For the CDR3, the DNA is TGTGCCAGCAGTACCGACAGGAGGGTCACCGGGGAGCTGTTTTTT. This encodes CASSTDRRVTGELFF.

The chain links TRBV28 to TRBJ1-2, with D unclear. Germline V gene sequence: CDR1 MDHEN, CDR2 SYDVKM. The CDR3 covers 14 residues. Trimming left V 3 bases short and J 7 bases short, with 15 bases between. CDR3 protein: CASSFRSGSGGYTF. In nucleotides, the CDR3 is TGTGCCAGCAGTTTCCGGTCCGGGTCTGGTGGCTACACCTTC.

The chain recombines TRBV27 with TRBJ2-4; 8 nucleotides align to TRBD2. The CDR3 is made up of 17 amino acids. J was trimmed by 0 bases and V by 5 bases; bases with no gene match: 9. Germline V gene data show CDR1 as MNHEY and CDR2 as SMNVEV (reference sequence). CDR3 loop: CASSLYGRGLAKNIQYF. The DNA of the CDR3 is TGTGCCAGCAGTCTATACGGGAGGGGTTTAGCCAAAAACATTCAGTACTTC.